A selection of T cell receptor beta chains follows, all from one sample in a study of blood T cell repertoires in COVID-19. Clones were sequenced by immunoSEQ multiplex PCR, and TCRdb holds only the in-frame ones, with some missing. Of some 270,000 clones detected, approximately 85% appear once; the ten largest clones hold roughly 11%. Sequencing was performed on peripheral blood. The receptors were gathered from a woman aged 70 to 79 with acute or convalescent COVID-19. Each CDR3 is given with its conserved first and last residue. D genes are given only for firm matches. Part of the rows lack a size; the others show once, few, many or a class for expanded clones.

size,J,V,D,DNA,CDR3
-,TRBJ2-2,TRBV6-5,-,TGTGCCACCCGCCGCAGGAACACCGGGGAGCTGTTTTTT,CATRRRNTGELFF
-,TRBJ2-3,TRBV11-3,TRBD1,TGTGCCAGCAGCCCCGGGTCACAGGGGCGCACAGATACGCAGTATTTT,CASSPGSQGRTDTQYF
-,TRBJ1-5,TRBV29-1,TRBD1,TGCAGCGTTGATGCAGGGGGAGGTCAGCCCCAGCATTTT,CSVDAGGGQPQHF
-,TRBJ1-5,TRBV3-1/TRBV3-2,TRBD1,TGTGCCAGCAGCCCCAACAGGGGCGGTCAGCCCCAGCATTTT,CASSPNRGGQPQHF
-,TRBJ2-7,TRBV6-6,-,TGTGCCAGCACCCCTGGGGGCGCGGCCTACAACGAGCAGTACTTC,CASTPGGAAYNEQYF
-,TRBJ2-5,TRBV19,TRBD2,TGTGCCAGTAGTACCGGATTGGCGGGGGGGCAAGAGACCCAGTACTTC,CASSTGLAGGQETQYF
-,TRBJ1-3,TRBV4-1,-,TGCGCCAGCAGCCAGACTGATGGAAACACCATATATTTT,CASSQTDGNTIYF
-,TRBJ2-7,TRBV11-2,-,TGTGCCAGCAGCTTACCCTCAGGGTCCCCGGACTTC,CASSLPSGSPDF
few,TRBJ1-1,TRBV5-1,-,TGCGCCAGCAGCCAAGGGGTTCAAGGCACTGAAGCTTTCTTT,CASSQGVQGTEAFF
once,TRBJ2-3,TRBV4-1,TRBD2,TGCGCCAGCAGCCAGGGGGGGAGCACAGATACGCAGTATTTT,CASSQGGSTDTQYF
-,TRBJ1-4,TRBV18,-,TGTGCCAGCTCACCACGGGGGGATGAAAAACTGTTTTTT,CASSPRGDEKLFF
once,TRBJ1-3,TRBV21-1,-,TGTGCCAGCAGCAAATCGGCGGGGAGCTCTGGAAACACCATATATTTT,CASSKSAGSSGNTIYF
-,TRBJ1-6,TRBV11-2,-,TGTGCCAGCAGCTTAGTTTTCTTATCGGGTCCAGGACCGGGGTCACCCCTCCACTTT,CASSLVFLSGPGPGSPLHF
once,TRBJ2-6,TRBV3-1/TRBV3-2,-,TGTGCCAGCAGCCCGGGGGTTGCTGGGGCCAACGTCCTGACTTTC,CASSPGVAGANVLTF
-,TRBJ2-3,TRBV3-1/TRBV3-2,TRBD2,TGTGCCAGCAGCCCCCTCAGGGATAGCGGGGTCGTGTATTTT,CASSPLRDSGVVYF
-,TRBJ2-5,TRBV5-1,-,TGCGCCAGCAGCTTGTCCCACAGGGAAGAGACCCAGTACTTC,CASSLSHREETQYF
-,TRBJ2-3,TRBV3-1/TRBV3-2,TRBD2,TGTGCCAGCAGCCTCCCTAGCGGTAAGACAGATACGCAGTATTTT,CASSLPSGKTDTQYF
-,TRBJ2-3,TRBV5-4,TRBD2,TGTGCCAGCAGCCAGGGACTAGCGGGGCCCACAGATACGCAGTATTTT,CASSQGLAGPTDTQYF
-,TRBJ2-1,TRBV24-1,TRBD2,TGTGCCACCAGTGATTTGGGGCGGGGGGTGAGCTCCTACAATGAGCAGTTCTTC,CATSDLGRGVSSYNEQFF
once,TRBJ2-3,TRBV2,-,TGTGCCAGCACCCGGGGCCGCGGGGCGGATACGCAGTATTTT,CASTRGRGADTQYF
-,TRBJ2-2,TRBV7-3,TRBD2,TGTGCCAGCAGCTCCCAGGGAGGGTTGAGCGGGGAGCTGTTTTTT,CASSSQGGLSGELFF
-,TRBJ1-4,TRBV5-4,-,TGTGCCAGCAGTCAGCAGGGGCGAACTAATGAAAAACTGTTTTTT,CASSQQGRTNEKLFF
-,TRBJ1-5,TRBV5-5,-,TGTGCCAGCAGCTTGGAGTTAATTACGGTCCAGCCCCAGCATTTT,CASSLELITVQPQHF
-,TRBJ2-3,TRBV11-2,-,TGTGCCAGCAGCCCGAGAGGGGGGGGCACAGATACGCAGTATTTT,CASSPRGGGTDTQYF